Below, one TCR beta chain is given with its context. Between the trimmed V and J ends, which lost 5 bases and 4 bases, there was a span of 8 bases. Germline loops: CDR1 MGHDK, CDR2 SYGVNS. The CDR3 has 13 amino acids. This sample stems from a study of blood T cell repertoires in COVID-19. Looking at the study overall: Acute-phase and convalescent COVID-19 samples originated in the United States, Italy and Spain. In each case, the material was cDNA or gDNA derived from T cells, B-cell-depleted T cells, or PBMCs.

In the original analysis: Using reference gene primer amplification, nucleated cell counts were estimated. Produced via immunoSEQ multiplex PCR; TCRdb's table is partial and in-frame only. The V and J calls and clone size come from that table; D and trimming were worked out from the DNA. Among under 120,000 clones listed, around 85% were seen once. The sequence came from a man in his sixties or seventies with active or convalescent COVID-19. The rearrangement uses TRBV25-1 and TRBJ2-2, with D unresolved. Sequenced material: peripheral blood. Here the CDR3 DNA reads TGTGCCAGCAGTTTCTCTCGCACCGGGGAGCTGTTTTTT. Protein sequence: CASSFSRTGELFF.